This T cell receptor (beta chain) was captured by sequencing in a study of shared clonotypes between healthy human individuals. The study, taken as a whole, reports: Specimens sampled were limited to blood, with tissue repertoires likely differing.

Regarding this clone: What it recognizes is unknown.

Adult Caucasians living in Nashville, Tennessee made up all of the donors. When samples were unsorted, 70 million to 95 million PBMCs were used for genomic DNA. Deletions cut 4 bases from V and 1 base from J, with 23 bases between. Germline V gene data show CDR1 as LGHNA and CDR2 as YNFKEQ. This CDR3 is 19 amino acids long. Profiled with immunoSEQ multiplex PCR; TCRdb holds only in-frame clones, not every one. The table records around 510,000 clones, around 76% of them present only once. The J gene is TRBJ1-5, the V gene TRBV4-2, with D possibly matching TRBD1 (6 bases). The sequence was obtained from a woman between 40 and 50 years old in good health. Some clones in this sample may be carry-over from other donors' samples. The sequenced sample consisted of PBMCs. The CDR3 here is CASSLLTVGGHQSNQPQHF. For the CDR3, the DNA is TGTGCCAGCAGCCTCCTTACTGTGGGGGGACACCAAAGCAATCAGCCCCAGCATTTT.